The next 23 T cell receptor beta chains were all read from a single sample in a study of T cell repertoires in cytomegalovirus infection. MiXCR, applied by TCRdb to the reads, yields one record per CDR3 protein. The table shows some 450,000 distinct CDR3 sequences, with 25% to 40% occurring only once. The source material was PBMCs. These receptors all come from a human donor in good health (CMV status not recorded). Some clones in this sample may be carry-over from other donors' samples.

This clonotype was counted ten times or more. The chain couples TRBV12-3 or TRBV12-4 to TRBJ2-1; perhaps TRBD2 as D (7 bases). The CDR3 consists of 14 residues. Trimming removed 8 bases at V and 10 bases at J, with 21 bases between. The CDR3, as DNA: TGTGCCAGCCGCCGGGGGGCCCAAGGGTGGGAGCAGTTCTTC. Translating it yields CASRRGAQGWEQFF.

The chain recombines TRBV27 with TRBJ1-2; 7 bases are shared with TRBD1. Germline CDR1 and CDR2: MNHEY and SMNVEV (reference sequence). The J segment lost 4 bases and the V segment lost 8 bases, leaving 13 bases of the junction unmatched. The CDR3 sequence is 15 residues long. In DNA, the CDR3 is TGTGCCAGCGGCCCCCCCGGGGACAGACTCTATGGCTACACCTTC. Amino acids: CASGPPGDRLYGYTF.

This clonotype has only a few counts. V is TRBV20-1 and J is TRBJ2-2; no clear D gene. V was shortened by 6 bases and J by 0 bases, with 14 bases between the two germline ends. This CDR3 is 15 amino acids long. In germline, CDR1 is DFQATT, CDR2 SNEGSKA (reference sequence). CDR3 bases: TGCAGTGCCAGGCAGGCCCTATCGAACACCGGGGAGCTGTTTTTT. Translation: CSARQALSNTGELFF.

This clonotype was found a few times. The chain carries TRBV5-4 and TRBJ2-3; no firm D call. The CDR3 spans 13 residues. V lost 5 bases to trimming and J lost 7 bases, with 14 bases between them. In germline, CDR1 is SGHNT, CDR2 YYREEE (reference sequence). The CDR3 sequence is CASSQPDTHTQYF. The CDR3 DNA is TGTGCCAGCAGTCAACCGGATACTCATACGCAGTATTTT.

V and J are TRBV12-3 or TRBV12-4 and TRBJ1-5; D is unresolved. V gave up 4 bases and J gave up 2 bases, with 9 bases separating them. This CDR3 has 14 amino acids. CDR3 sequence reads: CASSSETGNQPQHF. CDR3 sequence (DNA): TGTGCCAGCAGTTCCGAAACGGGCAATCAGCCCCAGCATTTT.

DNA of the CDR3: TGTGCCAGCTCACCACGACCGGGACAGTATAGCAATCAGCCCCAGCATTTT. This translates into CASSPRPGQYSNQPQHF. This rearrangement joins TRBV18 to TRBJ1-5; 7 bases match TRBD1. The V segment lost 1 base and the J segment 0 bases; nucleotides outside the gene matches: 6. Germline CDR1 and CDR2: KGHSH and LQKENI. The CDR3 is 17 residues long.

V is TRBV20-1 and J is TRBJ1-5; maybe TRBD1 (6 bases). Per the germline V gene, CDR1 is DFQATT and CDR2 is SNEGSKA (reference sequence). The V gene lost 5 bases and the J gene lost 5 bases, with 13 bases spanning the gap. The CDR3 is made up of 13 amino acids. CDR3 nucleotides: TGCAGTGCTGCACAGGGTATAGATCAGCCCCAGCATTTT. Protein product: CSAAQGIDQPQHF.

This clonotype was recorded at least ten times. This chain joins TRBV7-8 and TRBJ2-2; 15 bases are a match to TRBD2. Germline trimming cut 6 bases from V and 1 base from J; bases unmatched to any gene: 3. Germline V gene data show CDR1 as SGHVS and CDR2 as FQNEAQ. This CDR3 contains 17 residues. The CDR3 loop reads CASRRTSGGVNTGELFF. CDR3 DNA sequence: TGTGCCAGCAGAAGGACTAGCGGGGGGGTGAACACCGGGGAGCTGTTTTTT.

The genes are TRBV2 and TRBJ2-2; D ambiguous. V was pared by 6 bases and J by 0 bases, with 11 bases between. This CDR3 contains 15 residues. Germline V gene lookup returns CDR1 SNHLY and CDR2 FYNNEI. The CDR3 nucleotides read TGTGCCAGCAGAGGAGACCCCACGAACACCGGGGAGCTGTTTTTT. As protein: CASRGDPTNTGELFF.

There are many counts of this clonotype. V usage is TRBV6-2 or TRBV6-3 and J usage is TRBJ2-7; TRBD2 might be the D (6 bases). The V end was cut by 1 base, the J end by 6 bases, with 13 bases between. The length of the CDR3 is 14 residues. Germline V gene lookup returns CDR1 MNHEY and CDR2 SVGEGT. CDR3 sequence (DNA): TGTGCCAGCAGTTACTTGGGGAGGAGTGGCGAGCAGTACTTC. Translation: CASSYLGRSGEQYF.

The chain has TRBV4-1 and TRBJ1-1; 12 bases fit TRBD1. The CDR3 has 15 amino acids. CDR1 and CDR2 from the germline V gene are MGHRA and YSYEKL. V dropped 4 bases and J dropped 3; count of bases not matched to a gene: 3. DNA of the CDR3: TGCGCCAGCAGCCCGGGACAGGGGGCTTACACTGAAGCTTTCTTT. Protein product: CASSPGQGAYTEAFF.

This clonotype has just a few counts. V usage is TRBV12-3 or TRBV12-4 and J usage is TRBJ2-1, with TRBD1 as a possible D gene (5 bases). This CDR3 has 13 amino acids. V dropped 6 bases and J dropped 5 bases, with 11 bases sitting between them. CDR3 coding DNA: TGTGCCAGCAGGCCGACAGCCAACAATGAGCAGTTCTTC. Amino acids: CASRPTANNEQFF.

V gene TRBV20-1 combines with J gene TRBJ2-3, with 7 bases fitting TRBD2. Germline V gene lookup returns CDR1 DFQATT and CDR2 SNEGSKA (reference sequence). CDR3 length equals 13 residues. J lost 1 base, V lost 6 bases, and 4 bases had no gene match. CDR3 sequence (DNA): TGCAGTGCAAACCTAGCGGGCACAGATACGCAGTATTTT. Translating it yields CSANLAGTDTQYF.

The chain couples TRBV5-5 to TRBJ2-7; 8 bases are shared with TRBD1. CDR1 and CDR2 from the germline V gene are SGHKS and YYEKEE (reference sequence). The CDR3 has 15 residues. Trimming took 4 bases from V and 3 from J; bases not matched to a gene: 9. The CDR3 reads CASSPDRALDYEQYF. The CDR3 nucleotides are TGTGCCAGCAGCCCGGACAGGGCGCTGGACTACGAGCAGTACTTC. Variable domain in full (rest from reference TRBV5-5 and TRBJ2-7): DAGVTQSPTHLIKTRGQQVTLRCSPISGHKSVSWYQQVLGQGPQFIFQYYEKEERGRGNFPDRFSARQFPNYSSELNVNALLLGDSALYLCASSPDRALDYEQYFGPGTRLTVT.

The sample holds a few counts of this clonotype. The V gene is TRBV2, the J gene TRBJ1-1; D is unresolved. The V gene lost 3 bases and the J gene lost 3 bases, with 8 bases spanning the gap. The germline V gene has CDR1 SNHLY and CDR2 FYNNEI. This CDR3 is built from 13 residues. Written as DNA, the CDR3 is TGTGCCAGCAGTGACCCGGTGGACACTGAAGCTTTCTTT. It specifies CASSDPVDTEAFF.

This clonotype has ten or more counts. The chain carries TRBV28 and TRBJ2-7, with TRBD2 matching 7 bases. There are 14 residues in the CDR3. The germline V gene has CDR1 MDHEN and CDR2 SYDVKM. After removal of 10 bases from V and 2 bases from J, the junction contained 11 bases not matched to a gene. Here the CDR3 reads CAIGGGTIAYEQYF. In DNA, the CDR3 is TGTGCCATCGGCGGGGGAACTATCGCCTACGAGCAGTACTTC.

The V and J genes are TRBV24-1 and TRBJ1-1; D remains ambiguous. V shed 4 bases and J shed 8 bases, with 13 bases lying between them. The CDR3 length is 13 residues. Germline V gene lookup returns CDR1 KGHDR and CDR2 SFDVKD. The CDR3 protein is CATSDPNSIEAFF. The DNA of the CDR3 is TGTGCCACCAGTGACCCTAATAGTATAGAAGCTTTCTTT.

Details on this clonotype: A much bigger clone sits one base away, suggesting this may be a read error. The chain combines TRBV7-8 with TRBJ1-2; D not resolved. Germline lookup yields CDR1 SGHVS and CDR2 FQNEAQ. The CDR3 consists of 13 residues. CDR3 nucleotide sequence: TGTGCCAGCACCTTAGAGAGCCGCCGTGGCTACACCTTC. Encoded protein: CASTLESRRGYTF.

This clonotype was counted only a few times. The chain joins TRBV7-6 to TRBJ2-7, with TRBD2 identical over 9 bases. The CDR3 extends over 15 amino acids. Trimming cost V 0 bases and J 4 bases; bases outside gene matches: 4. Per germline, CDR1 SGHVS and CDR2 FNYEAQ. In DNA, the CDR3 is TGTGCCAGCAGCTTAGCGGGGGCGGGGGGGTACGAGCAGTACTTC. It yields the protein CASSLAGAGGYEQYF.

The chain uses TRBV4-2 and TRBJ2-6; weak D call: TRBD1 (6 bases). Germline assignment: CDR1 LGHNA and CDR2 YNFKEQ. The CDR3 is made up of 16 amino acids. V lost 4 bases and J lost 2, with 12 bases in between. The CDR3 DNA reads TGTGCCAGCAGCCGTCCACAGGGTGCTGGGGCCAACGTCCTGACTTTC. Translation gives CASSRPQGAGANVLTF.

This clonotype has a handful of counts. V is TRBV2 and J is TRBJ1-5; a weak D match, TRBD1 (6 bases). The CDR3 is 15 amino acids. The germline gives CDR1 SNHLY, CDR2 FYNNEI. V was cut by 6 bases and J by 0 bases, with 12 bases left in between. DNA for the CDR3: TGTGCCAGCAGCGCAGGCAGGGGTAGCAATCAGCCCCAGCATTTT. This codes for CASSAGRGSNQPQHF.

This clonotype appeared once. An end of the junction does not agree with germline; a read error may underlie this. The V call is TRBV7-2, the J call TRBJ2-7, with TRBD2 identical over 9 bases. This CDR3 has 15 amino acids. Germline lookup yields CDR1 SGHTA and CDR2 FQGNSA. CDR3 protein: CVSSLASGAPREQYF. The CDR3 DNA reads as TGTGTCAGCAGCTTAGCTAGCGGGGCTCCTCGAGAGCAGTACTTC. Complete variable domain (other parts from reference TRBV7-2 and TRBJ2-7): GAGVSQSPSNKVTEKGKDVELRCDPISGHTALYWYRQSLGQGLEFLIYFQGNSAPDKSGLPSDRFSAERTGGSVSTLTIQRTQQEDSAVYLCVSSLASGAPREQYFGPGTRLTVT.

This clonotype has more than one count but fewer than ten. The chain joins TRBV2 to TRBJ2-5, with 11 bases lining up with TRBD1. Germline CDR1 and CDR2: SNHLY and FYNNEI. The CDR3 contains 15 residues. Trimming took 6 bases from V and 5 from J; bases not matched to a gene: 8. The CDR3 bases are TGTGCCAGCAGCTATACCGGGACAGGGGGTGAGACCCAGTACTTC. This codes for CASSYTGTGGETQYF. Combining the CDR3 with reference TRBV2 and TRBJ2-5 gives the whole variable domain EPEVTQTPSHQVTQMGQEVILRCVPISNHLYFYWYRQILGQKVEFLVSFYNNEISEKSEIFDDQFSVERPDGSNFTLKIRSTKLEDSAMYFCASSYTGTGGETQYFGPGTRLLVL.